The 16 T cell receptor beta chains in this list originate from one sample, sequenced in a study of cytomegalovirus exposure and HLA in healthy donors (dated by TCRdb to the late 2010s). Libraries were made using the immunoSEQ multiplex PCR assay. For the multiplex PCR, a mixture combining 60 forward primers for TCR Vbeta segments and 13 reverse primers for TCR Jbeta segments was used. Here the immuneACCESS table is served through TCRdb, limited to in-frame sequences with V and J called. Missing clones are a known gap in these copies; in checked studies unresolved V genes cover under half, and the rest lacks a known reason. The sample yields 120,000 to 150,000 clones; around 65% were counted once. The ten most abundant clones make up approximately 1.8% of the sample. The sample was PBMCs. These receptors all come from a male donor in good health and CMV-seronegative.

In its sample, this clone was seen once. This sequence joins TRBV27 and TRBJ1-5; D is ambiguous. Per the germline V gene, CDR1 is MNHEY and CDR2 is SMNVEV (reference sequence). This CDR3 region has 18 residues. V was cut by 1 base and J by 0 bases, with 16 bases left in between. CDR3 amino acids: CASSLWGKRDNSNQPQHF. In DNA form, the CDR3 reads TGTGCCAGCAGTTTATGGGGAAAGAGGGATAATAGCAATCAGCCCCAGCATTTT.

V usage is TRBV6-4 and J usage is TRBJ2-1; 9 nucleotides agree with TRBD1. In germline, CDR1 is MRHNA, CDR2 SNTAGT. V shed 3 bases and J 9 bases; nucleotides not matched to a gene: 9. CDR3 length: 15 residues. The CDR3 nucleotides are TGTGCCAGCAGTGAGGGACAGGGCGGGTTAAGTGAGCAGTTCTTC. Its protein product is CASSEGQGGLSEQFF.

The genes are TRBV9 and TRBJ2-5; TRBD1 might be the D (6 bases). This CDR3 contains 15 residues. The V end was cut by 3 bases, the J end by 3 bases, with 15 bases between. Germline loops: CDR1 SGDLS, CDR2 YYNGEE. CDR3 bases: TGTGCCAGCAGCGGGGGTCTCAGGGGCGAAGAGACCCAGTACTTC. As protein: CASSGGLRGEETQYF. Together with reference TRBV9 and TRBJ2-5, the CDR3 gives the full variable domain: DSGVTQTPKHLITATGQRVTLRCSPRSGDLSVYWYQQSLDQGLQFLIQYYNGEERAKGNILERFSAQQFPDLHSELNLSSLELGDSALYFCASSGGLRGEETQYFGPGTRLLVL.

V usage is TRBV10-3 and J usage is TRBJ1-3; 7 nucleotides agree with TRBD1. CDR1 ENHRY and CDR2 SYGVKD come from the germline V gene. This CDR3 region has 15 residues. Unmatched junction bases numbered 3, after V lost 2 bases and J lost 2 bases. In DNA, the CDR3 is TGTGCCATCAGTGAGCCGGGACAGACTGGAAACACCATATATTTT. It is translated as CAISEPGQTGNTIYF.

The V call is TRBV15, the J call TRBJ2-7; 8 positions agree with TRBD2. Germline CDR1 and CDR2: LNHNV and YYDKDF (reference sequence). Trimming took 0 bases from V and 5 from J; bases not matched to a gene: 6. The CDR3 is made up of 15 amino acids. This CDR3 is CATSRDSGGRHEQYF. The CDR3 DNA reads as TGTGCCACCAGCAGAGATTCGGGGGGGCGCCACGAGCAGTACTTC.

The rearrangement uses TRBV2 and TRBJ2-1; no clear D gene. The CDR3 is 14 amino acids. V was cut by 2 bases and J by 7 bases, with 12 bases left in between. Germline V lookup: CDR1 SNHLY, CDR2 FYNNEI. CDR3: CASSELGLSNEQFF. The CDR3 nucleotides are TGTGCCAGCAGTGAATTGGGCCTATCTAATGAGCAGTTCTTC. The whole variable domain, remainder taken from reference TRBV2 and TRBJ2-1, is EPEVTQTPSHQVTQMGQEVILRCVPISNHLYFYWYRQILGQKVEFLVSFYNNEISEKSEIFDDQFSVERPDGSNFTLKIRSTKLEDSAMYFCASSELGLSNEQFFGPGTRLTVL.

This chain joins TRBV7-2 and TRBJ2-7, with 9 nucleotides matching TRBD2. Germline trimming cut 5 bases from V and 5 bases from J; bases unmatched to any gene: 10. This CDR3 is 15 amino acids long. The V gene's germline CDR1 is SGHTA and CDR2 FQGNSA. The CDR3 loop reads CASSLRAGGPHEQYF. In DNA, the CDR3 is TGTGCCAGCAGCCTAAGAGCGGGGGGACCCCACGAGCAGTACTTC.

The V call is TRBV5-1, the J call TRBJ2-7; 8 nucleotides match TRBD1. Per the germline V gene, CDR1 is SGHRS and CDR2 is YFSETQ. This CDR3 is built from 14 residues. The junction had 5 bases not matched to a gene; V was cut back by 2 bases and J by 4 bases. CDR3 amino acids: CASSLGTGFYEQYF. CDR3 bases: TGCGCCAGCAGCTTAGGGACAGGATTTTACGAGCAGTACTTC.

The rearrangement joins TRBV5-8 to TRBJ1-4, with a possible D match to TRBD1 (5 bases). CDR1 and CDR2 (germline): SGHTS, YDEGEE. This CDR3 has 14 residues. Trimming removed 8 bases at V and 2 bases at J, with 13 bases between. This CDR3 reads CARGPPRTNEKLFF. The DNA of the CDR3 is TGTGCCAGGGGGCCCCCCCGGACTAATGAAAAACTGTTTTTT.

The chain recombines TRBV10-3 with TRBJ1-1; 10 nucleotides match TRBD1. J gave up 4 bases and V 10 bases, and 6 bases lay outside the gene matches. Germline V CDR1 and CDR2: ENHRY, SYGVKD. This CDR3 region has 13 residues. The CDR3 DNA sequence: TGTGCCACCCGGACAGGGGGTAGCACTGAAGCTTTCTTT. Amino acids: CATRTGGSTEAFF.

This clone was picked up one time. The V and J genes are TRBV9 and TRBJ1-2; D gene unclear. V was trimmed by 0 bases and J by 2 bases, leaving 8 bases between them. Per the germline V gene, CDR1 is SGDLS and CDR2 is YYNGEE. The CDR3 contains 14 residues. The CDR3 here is CASSVVGENYGYTF. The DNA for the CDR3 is TGTGCCAGCAGCGTAGTTGGAGAGAACTATGGCTACACCTTC.

The CDR3 DNA reads as TGCGCCAGCGAGGGGGTATCTTCCGGCTACACCTTC. Its translation is CASEGVSSGYTF. The rearrangement links TRBV10-2 to TRBJ1-2, with D perhaps matching TRBD1 (6 bases). The CDR3 runs to 12 residues. V shed 8 bases and J shed 8 bases, with 15 bases lying between them. CDR1 WSHSY and CDR2 SAAADI come from the germline V gene.

The CDR3 loop reads CASSRLGGAGTGELFF. In DNA, the CDR3 is TGTGCCAGCAGCCGTCTAGGGGGCGCGGGCACCGGGGAGCTGTTTTTT. This rearrangement joins TRBV5-4 to TRBJ2-2; 7 nucleotides align to TRBD1. CDR1 is SGHNT and CDR2 is YYREEE in the germline V gene (reference sequence). V dropped 4 bases and J dropped 4; count of bases not matched to a gene: 10. The CDR3 is 16 amino acids. Full variable domain (rest looked up from reference TRBV5-4 and TRBJ2-2): ETGVTQSPTHLIKTRGQQVTLRCSSQSGHNTVSWYQQALGQGPQFIFQYYREEENGRGNFPPRFSGLQFPNYSSELNVNALELDDSALYLCASSRLGGAGTGELFFGEGSRLTVL.

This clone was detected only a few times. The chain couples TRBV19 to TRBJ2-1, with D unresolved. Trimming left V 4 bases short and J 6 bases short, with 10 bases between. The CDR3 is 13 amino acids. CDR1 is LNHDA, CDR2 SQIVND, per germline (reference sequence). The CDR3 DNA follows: TGTGCCAGTAGTAAGGCTAGATTCAATGAGCAGTTCTTC. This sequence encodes CASSKARFNEQFF.

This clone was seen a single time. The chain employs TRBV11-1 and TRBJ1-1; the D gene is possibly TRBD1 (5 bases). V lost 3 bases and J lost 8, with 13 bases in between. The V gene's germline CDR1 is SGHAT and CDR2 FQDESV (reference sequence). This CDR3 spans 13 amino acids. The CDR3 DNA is TGTGCCAGCAGCTTCCCAGGGAGGGGAGAAGCTTTCTTT. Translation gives CASSFPGRGEAFF. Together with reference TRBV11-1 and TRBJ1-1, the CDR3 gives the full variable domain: EAEVAQSPRYKITEKSQAVAFWCDPISGHATLYWYRQILGQGPELLVQFQDESVVDDSQLPKDRFSAERLKGVDSTLKIQPAELGDSAMYLCASSFPGRGEAFFGQGTRLTVV.

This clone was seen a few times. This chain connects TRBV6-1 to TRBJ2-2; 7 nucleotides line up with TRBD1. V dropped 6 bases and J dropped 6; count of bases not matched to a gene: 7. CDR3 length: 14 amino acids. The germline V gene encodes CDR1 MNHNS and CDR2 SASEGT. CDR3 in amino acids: CASRDTTGAGELFF. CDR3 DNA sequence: TGTGCCAGCAGGGATACCACAGGGGCCGGGGAGCTGTTTTTT.